One and the same sample provided the 4 T cell receptor beta chains below, sequenced in a study of CD8+ T cells in alopecia areata. Investigators isolated RNA and reverse transcribed it into cDNA to act as the sequencing template. The table came from immunoSEQ multiplex PCR; TCRdb's copy has only in-frame clones and leaves some out. The repertoire holds 150,000 to 200,000 clones, less than 70% seen once, with about 10% in the top ten. Treatment here: oral pan-JAK inhibitor, 5-10 mg twice daily. The specimen was CD8+ T cells sorted from blood, collected at week 24, from a patient treated with tofacitinib. The origin of the receptors is a human donor with alopecia areata.

The rearrangement links TRBV19 to TRBJ1-1, with D perhaps TRBD1 (5 bases). Trimming removed 1 base from V and 10 bases from J, with 7 bases in between. CDR3 length: 11 amino acids. Germline V gene sequence: CDR1 LNHDA, CDR2 SQIVND (reference sequence). The CDR3 is CASSIATGAFF. The CDR3 coding sequence is TGTGCCAGTAGTATAGCCACAGGAGCTTTCTTT.

The chain recombines TRBV29-1 with TRBJ2-7; 7 nucleotides align to TRBD1. From germline, CDR1 is SQVTM and CDR2 ANQGSEA. CDR3 length equals 14 residues. The ends lost 3 bases at V and 5 bases at J; junction bases unmatched: 10. The CDR3 DNA reads as TGCAGCGTTGAGGGTGACAGGGCCGATCACGAGCAGTACTTC. It encodes CSVEGDRADHEQYF.

As DNA, the CDR3 is TGTGCCAGCAGCTTAGAAGTTAGCGGGGGGTTCTACAATGAGCAGTTCTTC. It codes for CASSLEVSGGFYNEQFF. The chain couples TRBV11-1 to TRBJ2-1, with TRBD2 matching 10 bases. Germline V gene lookup returns CDR1 SGHAT and CDR2 FQDESV (reference sequence). The CDR3 spans 17 residues. V lost 1 base to trimming and J lost 3 bases; unmatched junction nucleotides: 6.

This clone occurred a few times. V and J are TRBV15 and TRBJ2-1; D call uncertain. V lost 0 bases and J 0 bases, leaving 9 bases between the germline ends. CDR3 length equals 16 residues. The germline V gene encodes CDR1 LNHNV and CDR2 YYDKDF (reference sequence). The CDR3 DNA follows: TGTGCCACCAGCAGAGAAGGCAGTAGCTCCTACAATGAGCAGTTCTTC. Amino acid sequence: CATSREGSSSYNEQFF.